The present TCR beta chain was sequenced within a study of blood T cells in healthy people across ages. Germline V gene lookup returns CDR1 MNHEY and CDR2 SVGEGT. CDR3 length: 11 amino acids. The V and J ends lost 6 bases and 12 bases respectively, with 12 bases between them. Through a sample-barcoded 5' primer and a J-beta primer mix, a second PCR was run for roughly 7 to 11 cycles. TCRdb reanalysed the 5' RACE reads using MiXCR and keeps one entry per CDR3 protein. In the table there are 780,000 or so distinct CDR3 sequences, 45% to 70% of which are singletons. The chain combines TRBV6-2 or TRBV6-3 with TRBJ2-1, with D possibly TRBD1 on 5 matching bases. The specimen was blood. This receptor was identified in a man aged 40-55 years in good health. CDR3 protein: CASRGVEGQFF. DNA for the CDR3: TGTGCCAGCAGAGGGGTCGAAGGGCAGTTCTTC.